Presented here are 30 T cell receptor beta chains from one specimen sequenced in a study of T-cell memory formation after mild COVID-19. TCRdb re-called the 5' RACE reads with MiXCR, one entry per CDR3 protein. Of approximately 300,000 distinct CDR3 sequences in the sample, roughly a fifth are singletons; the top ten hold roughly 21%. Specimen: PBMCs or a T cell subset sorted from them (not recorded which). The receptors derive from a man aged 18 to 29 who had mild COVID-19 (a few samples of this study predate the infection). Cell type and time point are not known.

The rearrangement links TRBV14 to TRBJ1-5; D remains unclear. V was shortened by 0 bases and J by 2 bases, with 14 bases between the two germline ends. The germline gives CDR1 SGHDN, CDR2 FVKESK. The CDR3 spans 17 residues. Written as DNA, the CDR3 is TGTGCCAGCAGCCAAGAAGGAGGCACCAGCCGCAATCAGCCCCAGCATTTT. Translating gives CASSQEGGTSRNQPQHF. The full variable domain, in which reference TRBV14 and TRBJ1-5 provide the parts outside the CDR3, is EAGVTQFPSHSVIEKGQTVTLRCDPISGHDNLYWYRRVMGKEIKFLLHFVKESKQDESGMPNNRFLAERTGGTYSTLKVQPAELEDSGVYFCASSQEGGTSRNQPQHFGDGTRLSIL.

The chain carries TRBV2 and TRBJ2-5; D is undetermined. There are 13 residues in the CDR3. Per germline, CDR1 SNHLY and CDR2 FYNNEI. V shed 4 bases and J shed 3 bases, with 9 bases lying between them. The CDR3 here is CASSVARKETQYF. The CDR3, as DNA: TGTGCCAGCAGTGTGGCGAGAAAAGAGACCCAGTACTTC.

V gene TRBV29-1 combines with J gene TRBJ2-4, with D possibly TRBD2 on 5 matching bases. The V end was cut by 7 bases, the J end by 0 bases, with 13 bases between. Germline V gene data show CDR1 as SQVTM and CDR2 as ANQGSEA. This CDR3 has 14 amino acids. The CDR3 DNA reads TGCAGCGCCGCCACTAGACTAGCCAAAAACATTCAGTACTTC. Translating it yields CSAATRLAKNIQYF.

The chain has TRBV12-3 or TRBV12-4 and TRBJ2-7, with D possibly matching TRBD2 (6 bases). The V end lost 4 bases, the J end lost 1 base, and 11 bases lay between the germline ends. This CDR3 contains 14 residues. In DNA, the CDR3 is TGTGCCAGCAGTTCCGGGGCGGGATCCTACGAGCAGTACTTC. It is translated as CASSSGAGSYEQYF.

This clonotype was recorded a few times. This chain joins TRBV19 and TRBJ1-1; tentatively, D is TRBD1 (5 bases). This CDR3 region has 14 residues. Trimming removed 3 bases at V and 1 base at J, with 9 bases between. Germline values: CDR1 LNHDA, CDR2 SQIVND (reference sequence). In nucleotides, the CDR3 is TGTGCCAGTAGTATCTATAGGGGGAACACTGAAGCTTTCTTT. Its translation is CASSIYRGNTEAFF.

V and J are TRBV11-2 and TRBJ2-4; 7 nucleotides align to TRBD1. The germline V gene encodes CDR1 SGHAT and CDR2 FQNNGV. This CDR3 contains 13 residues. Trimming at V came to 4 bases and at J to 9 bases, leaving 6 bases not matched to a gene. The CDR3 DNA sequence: TGTGCCAGCAGCTCGACAGGGATCGGCATTCAGTACTTC. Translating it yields CASSSTGIGIQYF.

The CDR3 nucleotides are TGTGCCAGCTCACCGACAGGGTTAGAGCAGTTCTTC. This gives the protein CASSPTGLEQFF. The rearrangement joins TRBV18 to TRBJ2-1; the match to TRBD1 covers 7 bases. Unmatched junction bases numbered 3, after V lost 3 bases and J lost 10 bases. Germline-derived CDR1 and CDR2 are KGHSH and LQKENI. The CDR3 sequence is 12 residues long.

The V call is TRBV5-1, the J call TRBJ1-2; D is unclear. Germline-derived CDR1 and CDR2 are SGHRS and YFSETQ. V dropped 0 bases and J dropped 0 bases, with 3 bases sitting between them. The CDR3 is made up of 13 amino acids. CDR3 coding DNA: TGCGCCAGCAGCTTGGGGACTAACTATGGCTACACCTTC. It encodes CASSLGTNYGYTF.

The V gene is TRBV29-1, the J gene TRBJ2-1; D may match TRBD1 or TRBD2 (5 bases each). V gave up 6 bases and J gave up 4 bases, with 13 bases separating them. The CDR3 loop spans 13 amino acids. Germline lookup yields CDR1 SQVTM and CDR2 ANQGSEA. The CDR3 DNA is TGCAGCGTGGGGCGGGCAAAATACAATGAGCAGTTCTTC. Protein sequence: CSVGRAKYNEQFF.

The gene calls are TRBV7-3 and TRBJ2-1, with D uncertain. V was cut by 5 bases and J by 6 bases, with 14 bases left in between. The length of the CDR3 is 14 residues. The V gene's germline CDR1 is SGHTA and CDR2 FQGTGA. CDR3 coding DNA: TGTGCCAGCAGCACCCCTATGGGATCCAATGAGCAGTTCTTC. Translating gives CASSTPMGSNEQFF.

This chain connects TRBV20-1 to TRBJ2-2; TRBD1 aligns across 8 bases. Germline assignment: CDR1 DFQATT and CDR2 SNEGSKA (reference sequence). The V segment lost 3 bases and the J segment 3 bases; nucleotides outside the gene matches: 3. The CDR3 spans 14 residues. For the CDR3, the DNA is TGCAGTGCTAGTGACAGGGGTCACACCGGGGAGCTGTTTTTT. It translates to CSASDRGHTGELFF.

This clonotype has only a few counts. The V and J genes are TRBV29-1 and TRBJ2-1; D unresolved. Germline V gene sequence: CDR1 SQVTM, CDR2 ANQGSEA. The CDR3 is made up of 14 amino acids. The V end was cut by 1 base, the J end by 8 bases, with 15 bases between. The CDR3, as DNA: TGCAGCGTTGAAGGCTACGGAAACAATGATGAGCAGTTCTTC. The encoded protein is CSVEGYGNNDEQFF.

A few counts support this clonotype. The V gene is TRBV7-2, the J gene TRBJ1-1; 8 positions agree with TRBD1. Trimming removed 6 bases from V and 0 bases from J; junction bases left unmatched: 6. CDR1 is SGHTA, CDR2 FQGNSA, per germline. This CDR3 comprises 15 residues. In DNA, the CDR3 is TGTGCCAGCAGGCGGACAGGGACCTTGAACACTGAAGCTTTCTTT. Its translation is CASRRTGTLNTEAFF.

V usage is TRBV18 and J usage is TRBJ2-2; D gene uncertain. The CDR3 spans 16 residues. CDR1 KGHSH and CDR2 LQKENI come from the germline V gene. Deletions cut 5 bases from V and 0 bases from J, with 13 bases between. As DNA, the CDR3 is TGTGCCAGCTCAGGAAATACACGTGCGAACACCGGGGAGCTGTTTTTT. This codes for CASSGNTRANTGELFF.

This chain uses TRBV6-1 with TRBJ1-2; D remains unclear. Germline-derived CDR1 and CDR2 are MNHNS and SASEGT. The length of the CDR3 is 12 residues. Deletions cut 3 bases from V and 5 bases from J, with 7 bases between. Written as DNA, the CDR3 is TGTGCCAGCAGTGACCTCGGTTATGGCTACACCTTC. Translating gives CASSDLGYGYTF.

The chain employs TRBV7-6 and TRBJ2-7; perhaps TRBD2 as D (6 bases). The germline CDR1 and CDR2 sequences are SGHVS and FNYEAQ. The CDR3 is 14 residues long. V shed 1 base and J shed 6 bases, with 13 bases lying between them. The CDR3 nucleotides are TGTGCCAGCAGCTTAGGGGGGACTTCCATCGAGCAGTACGTC. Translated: CASSLGGTSIEQYV.

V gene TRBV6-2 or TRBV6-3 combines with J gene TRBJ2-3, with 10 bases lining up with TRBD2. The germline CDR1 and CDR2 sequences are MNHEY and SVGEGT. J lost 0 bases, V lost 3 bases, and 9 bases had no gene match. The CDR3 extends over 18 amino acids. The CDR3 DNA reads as TGTGCCAGCAGTTATAGCCTAGCGGGGGCCTTGAGCACAGATACGCAGTATTTT. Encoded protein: CASSYSLAGALSTDTQYF.

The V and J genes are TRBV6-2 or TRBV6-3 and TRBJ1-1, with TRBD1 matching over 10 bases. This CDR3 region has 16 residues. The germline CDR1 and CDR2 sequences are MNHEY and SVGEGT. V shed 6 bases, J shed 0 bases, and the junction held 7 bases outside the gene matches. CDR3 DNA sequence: TGTGCCAGCAGCCTTGACAGGGGGCAGGTGAACACTGAAGCTTTCTTT. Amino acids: CASSLDRGQVNTEAFF.

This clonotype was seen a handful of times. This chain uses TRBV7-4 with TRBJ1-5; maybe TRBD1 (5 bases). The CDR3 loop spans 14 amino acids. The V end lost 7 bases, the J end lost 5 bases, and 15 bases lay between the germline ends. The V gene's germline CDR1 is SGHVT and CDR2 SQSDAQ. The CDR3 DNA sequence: TGTGCCAGCACGATGATGGGGGTGGATCAGCCCCAGCATTTT. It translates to CASTMMGVDQPQHF.

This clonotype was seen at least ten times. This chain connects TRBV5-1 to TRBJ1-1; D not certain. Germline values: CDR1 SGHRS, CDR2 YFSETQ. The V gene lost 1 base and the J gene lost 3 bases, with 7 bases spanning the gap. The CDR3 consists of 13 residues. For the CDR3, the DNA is TGCGCCAGCAGCTTGAAGTTGGACACTGAAGCTTTCTTT. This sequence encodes CASSLKLDTEAFF. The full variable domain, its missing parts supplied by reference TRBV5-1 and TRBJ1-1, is KAGVTQTPRYLIKTRGQQVTLSCSPISGHRSVSWYQQTPGQGLQFLFEYFSETQRNKGNFPGRFSGRQFSNSRSEMNVSTLELGDSALYLCASSLKLDTEAFFGQGTRLTVV.

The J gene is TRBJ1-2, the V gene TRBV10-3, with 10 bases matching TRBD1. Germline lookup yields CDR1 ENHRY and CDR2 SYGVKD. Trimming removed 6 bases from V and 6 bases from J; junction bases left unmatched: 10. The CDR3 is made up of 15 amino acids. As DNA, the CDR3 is TGTGCCATCAGGACCGGGACAGGGGCGCCAGATGGCTACACCTTC. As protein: CAIRTGTGAPDGYTF.

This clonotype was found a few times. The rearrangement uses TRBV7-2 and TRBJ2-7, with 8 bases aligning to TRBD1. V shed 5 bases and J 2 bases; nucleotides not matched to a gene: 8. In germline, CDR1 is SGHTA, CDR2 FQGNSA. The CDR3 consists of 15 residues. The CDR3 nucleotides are TGTGCCAGCAGCACCCAAGGACAGGGCCCCTACGAGCAGTACGTC. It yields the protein CASSTQGQGPYEQYV.

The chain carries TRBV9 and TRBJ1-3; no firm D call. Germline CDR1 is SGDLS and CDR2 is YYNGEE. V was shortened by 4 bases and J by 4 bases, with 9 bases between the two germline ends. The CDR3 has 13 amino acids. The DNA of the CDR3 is TGTGCCAGCAGCCCCCCGCGGGGAAACACCATATATTTT. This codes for CASSPPRGNTIYF.

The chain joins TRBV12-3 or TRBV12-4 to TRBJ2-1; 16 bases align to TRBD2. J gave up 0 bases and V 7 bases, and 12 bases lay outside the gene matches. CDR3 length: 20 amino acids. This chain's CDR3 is CASTPSPGLAGGSSYNEQFF. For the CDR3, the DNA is TGTGCCAGCACGCCATCCCCGGGACTAGCGGGGGGGAGCTCCTACAATGAGCAGTTCTTC.

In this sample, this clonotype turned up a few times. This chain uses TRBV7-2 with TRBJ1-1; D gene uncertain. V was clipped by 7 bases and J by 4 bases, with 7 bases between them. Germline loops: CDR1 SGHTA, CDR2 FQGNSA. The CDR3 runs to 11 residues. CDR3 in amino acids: CASTELTEAFF. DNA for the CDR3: TGTGCCAGCACGGAGCTCACTGAAGCTTTCTTT.

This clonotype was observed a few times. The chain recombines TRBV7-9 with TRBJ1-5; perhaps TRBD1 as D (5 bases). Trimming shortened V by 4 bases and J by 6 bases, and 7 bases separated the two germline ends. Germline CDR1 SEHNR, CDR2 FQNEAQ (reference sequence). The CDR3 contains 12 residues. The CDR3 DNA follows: TGTGCCAGCAGCTCAGGGATTCAGCCCCAGCATTTT. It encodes CASSSGIQPQHF.

The CDR3 is CASSPYPSSNEKLFF. The CDR3 DNA follows: TGTGCCAGCAGCCCCTACCCAAGCTCTAATGAAAAACTGTTTTTT. The chain is built from TRBV7-8 and TRBJ1-4; unclear D gene. This CDR3 is built from 15 residues. With 5 bases removed from V and 3 bases from J, the gap between germline ends came to 13 bases. Germline V gene data show CDR1 as SGHVS and CDR2 as FQNEAQ.

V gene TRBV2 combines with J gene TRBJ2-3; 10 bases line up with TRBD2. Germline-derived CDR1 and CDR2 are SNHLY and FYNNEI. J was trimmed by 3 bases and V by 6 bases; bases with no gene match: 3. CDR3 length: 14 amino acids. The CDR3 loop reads CASRPGLATDTQYF. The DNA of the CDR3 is TGTGCCAGCAGACCGGGACTAGCGACAGATACGCAGTATTTT.

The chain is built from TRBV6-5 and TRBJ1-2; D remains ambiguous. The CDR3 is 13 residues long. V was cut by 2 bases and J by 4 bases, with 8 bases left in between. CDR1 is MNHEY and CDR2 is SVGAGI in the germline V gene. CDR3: CASSYLSSYGYTF. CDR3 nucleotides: TGTGCCAGCAGTTACCTGAGCTCCTATGGCTACACCTTC.

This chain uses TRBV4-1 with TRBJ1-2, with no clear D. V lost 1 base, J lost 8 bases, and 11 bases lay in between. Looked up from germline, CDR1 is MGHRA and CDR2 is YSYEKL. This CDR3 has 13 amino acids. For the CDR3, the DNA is TGCGCCAGCAGCCAAGGAGGGTGGAAGGGCTACACCTTC. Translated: CASSQGGWKGYTF.